This T cell receptor beta chain was recorded in a study of OX40 agonist ivuxolimab in advanced cancers. As for this clone: Its antigen is currently unknown.

Between the trimmed V and J ends, which lost 3 bases and 1 base, there was a span of 18 bases. The germline V gene has CDR1 SGHTA and CDR2 FQGNSA. The CDR3 has 17 residues. The method was immunoSEQ multiplex PCR; TCRdb's version includes in-frame clones alone and lacks a portion of them. This sample yields about 110,000 clones, of which approximately 89% are seen a single time; 0.27% belongs to the top ten. Points from the study as a whole: At 0.1 to 3.0 mg/kg, CD4+ and CD8+ blood T cells expanded clonally by week 6.

The V call is TRBV7-2, the J call TRBJ1-1, with D tentatively TRBD1 (6 bases). The source material was CD4+ or CD8+ T cells sorted from blood, sampled in a trial of the OX40 agonist ivuxolimab. This TCR came from an adult with an advanced solid tumor such as melanoma, head and neck, liver or kidney cancer. As DNA, the CDR3 is TGTGCCAGCAGCTTCGGGGGAGGGGGAGCTAGGAACACTGAAGCTTTCTTT. Protein: CASSFGGGGARNTEAFF.